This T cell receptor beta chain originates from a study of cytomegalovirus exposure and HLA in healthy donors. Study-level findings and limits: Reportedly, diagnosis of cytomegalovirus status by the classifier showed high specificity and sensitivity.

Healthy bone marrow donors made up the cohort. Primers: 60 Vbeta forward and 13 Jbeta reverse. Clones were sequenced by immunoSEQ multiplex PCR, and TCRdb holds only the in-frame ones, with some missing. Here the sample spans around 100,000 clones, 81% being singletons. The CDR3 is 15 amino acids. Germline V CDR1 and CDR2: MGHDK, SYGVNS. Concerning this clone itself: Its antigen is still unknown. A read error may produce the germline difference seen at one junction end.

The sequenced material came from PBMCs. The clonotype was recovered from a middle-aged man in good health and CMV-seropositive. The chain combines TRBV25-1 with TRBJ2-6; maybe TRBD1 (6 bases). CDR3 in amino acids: CASNGQTSGANGLTF. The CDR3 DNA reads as TGTGCCAGCAACGGACAGACCTCTGGGGCCAACGGCCTGACTTTC.